This T cell receptor beta chain was profiled in a study of CD8+CD57+ T cells in acquired aplastic anemia. Regarding this clonotype: Its matching antigen is unknown.

Sequencing was done on patients that had shown CD8+CD57+ cell expansion by flow cytometry. Germline-derived CDR1 and CDR2 are DFQATT and SNEGSKA (reference sequence). The CDR3 runs to 13 residues. The V end was cut by 2 bases, the J end by 0 bases, with 7 bases between. Study-wide points: In patients, CD8+CD57+ cells had lower diversity than total CD4+ and CD8+ pools.

Genomic DNA provided the template from which TCR beta VDJ and CDR3 profiles were obtained. TCRdb used MiXCR to reprocess the reads, holding one entry per CDR3 protein. The sample records about 20,000 distinct CDR3 sequences, almost 40% being singletons. V usage is TRBV20-1 and J usage is TRBJ1-1; D is uncertain. What was sequenced was CD8+CD57+ T cells sorted from PBMCs. As for subset: bead-enriched CD8+CD57+ effector memory T cells from SAA patients. The receptor's source is a human donor with aplastic anemia. CDR3 in DNA: TGCAGTGCTAGACGAGCTATGAACACTGAAGCTTTCTTT. This codes for CSARRAMNTEAFF.